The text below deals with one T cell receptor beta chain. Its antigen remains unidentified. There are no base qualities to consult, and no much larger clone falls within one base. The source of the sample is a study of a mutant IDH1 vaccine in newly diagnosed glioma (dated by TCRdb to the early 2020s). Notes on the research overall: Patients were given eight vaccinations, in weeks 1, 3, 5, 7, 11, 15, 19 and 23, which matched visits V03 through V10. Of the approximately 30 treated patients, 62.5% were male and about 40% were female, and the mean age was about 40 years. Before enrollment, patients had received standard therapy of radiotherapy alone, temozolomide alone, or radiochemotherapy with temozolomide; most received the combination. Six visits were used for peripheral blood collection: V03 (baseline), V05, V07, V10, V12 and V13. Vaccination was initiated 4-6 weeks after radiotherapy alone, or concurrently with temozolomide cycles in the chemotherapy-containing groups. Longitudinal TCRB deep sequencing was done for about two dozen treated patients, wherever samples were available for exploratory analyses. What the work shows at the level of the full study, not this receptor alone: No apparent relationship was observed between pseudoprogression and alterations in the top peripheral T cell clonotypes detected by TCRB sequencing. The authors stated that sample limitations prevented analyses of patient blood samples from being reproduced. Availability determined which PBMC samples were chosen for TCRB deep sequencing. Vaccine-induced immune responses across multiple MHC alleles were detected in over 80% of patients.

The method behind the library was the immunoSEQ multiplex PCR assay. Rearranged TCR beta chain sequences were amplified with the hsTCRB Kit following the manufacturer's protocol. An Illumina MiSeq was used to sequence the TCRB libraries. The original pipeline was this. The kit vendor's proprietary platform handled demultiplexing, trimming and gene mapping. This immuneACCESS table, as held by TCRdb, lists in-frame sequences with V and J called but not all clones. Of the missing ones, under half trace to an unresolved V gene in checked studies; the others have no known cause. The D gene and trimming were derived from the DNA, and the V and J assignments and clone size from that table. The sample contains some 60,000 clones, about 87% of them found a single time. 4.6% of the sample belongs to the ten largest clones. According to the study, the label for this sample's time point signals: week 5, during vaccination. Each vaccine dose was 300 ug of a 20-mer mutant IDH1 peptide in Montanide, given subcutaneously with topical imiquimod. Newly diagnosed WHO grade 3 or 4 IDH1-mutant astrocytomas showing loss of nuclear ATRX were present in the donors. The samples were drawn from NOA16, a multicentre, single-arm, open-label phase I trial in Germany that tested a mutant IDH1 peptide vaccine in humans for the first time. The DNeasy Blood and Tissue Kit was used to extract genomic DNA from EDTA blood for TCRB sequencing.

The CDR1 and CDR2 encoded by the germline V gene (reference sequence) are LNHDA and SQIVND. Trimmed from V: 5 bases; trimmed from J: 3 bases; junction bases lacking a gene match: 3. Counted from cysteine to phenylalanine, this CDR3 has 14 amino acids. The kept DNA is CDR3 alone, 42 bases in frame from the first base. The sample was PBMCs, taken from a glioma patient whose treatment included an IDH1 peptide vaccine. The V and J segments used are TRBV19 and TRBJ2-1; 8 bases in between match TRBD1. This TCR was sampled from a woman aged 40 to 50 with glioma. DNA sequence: TGTGCCAGTAGTGGACAGGGTGGCTACAATGAGCAGTTCTTC. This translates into CASSGQGGYNEQFF.